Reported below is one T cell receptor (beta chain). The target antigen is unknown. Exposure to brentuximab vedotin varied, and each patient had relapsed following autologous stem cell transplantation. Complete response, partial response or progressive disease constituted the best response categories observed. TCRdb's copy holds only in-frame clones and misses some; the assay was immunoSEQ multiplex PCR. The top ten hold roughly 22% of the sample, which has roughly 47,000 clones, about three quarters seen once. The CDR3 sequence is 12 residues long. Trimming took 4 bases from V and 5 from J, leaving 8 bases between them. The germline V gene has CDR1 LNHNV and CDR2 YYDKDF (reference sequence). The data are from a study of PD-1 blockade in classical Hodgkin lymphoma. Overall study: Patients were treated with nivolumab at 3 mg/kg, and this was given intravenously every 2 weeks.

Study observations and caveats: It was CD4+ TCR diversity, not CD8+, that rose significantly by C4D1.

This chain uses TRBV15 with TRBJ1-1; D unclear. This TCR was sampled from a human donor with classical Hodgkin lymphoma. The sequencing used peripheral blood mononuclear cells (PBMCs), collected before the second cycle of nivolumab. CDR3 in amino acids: CATSTRGTEAFF. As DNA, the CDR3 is TGTGCCACCAGCACGAGAGGAACTGAAGCTTTCTTT.